This T cell receptor (beta chain) was captured by sequencing in a study of a mutant IDH1 vaccine in newly diagnosed glioma. Using immunoSEQ multiplex PCR, the repertoire was profiled, and TCRdb retains in-frame clones only, with some absent. The sample includes 70,000 or so clones, more than 75% of them seen just once. V lost 0 bases and J lost 2, with 12 bases in between. The CDR3 is made up of 16 amino acids. Looked up from germline, CDR1 is ENHRY and CDR2 is SYGVKD. Sample time point: week 35, safety follow-up. The content of each vaccine dose was 300 ug of mutant IDH1 20-mer peptide, and topical imiquimod accompanied it. Newly diagnosed WHO grade 3 or 4 IDH1-mutant, ATRX-lost astrocytomas were identified in the donors. Of note for this clone: Its antigen is not known.

The sample here was PBMCs, taken from a glioma patient whose treatment included an IDH1 peptide vaccine. The clonotype was recovered from a man between 25 and 39 years old with glioma. The V call is TRBV10-3, the J call TRBJ2-3, with D maybe TRBD1 (5 bases). The CDR3 loop is CAISESFRVATDTQYF. CDR3 sequence (DNA): TGTGCCATCAGTGAGTCGTTCAGGGTGGCCACAGATACGCAGTATTTT.